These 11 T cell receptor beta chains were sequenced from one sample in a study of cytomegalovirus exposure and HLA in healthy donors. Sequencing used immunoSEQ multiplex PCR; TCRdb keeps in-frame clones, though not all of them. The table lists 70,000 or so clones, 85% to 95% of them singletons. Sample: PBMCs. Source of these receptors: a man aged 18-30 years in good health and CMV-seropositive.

Written as DNA, the CDR3 is TGTGCCACTGGGGGGAATGAGCAGTTCTTC. Translated, it gives CATGGNEQFF. The chain recombines TRBV28 with TRBJ2-1, with D tentatively TRBD2 (6 bases). Germline CDR1 and CDR2: MDHEN and SYDVKM. V lost 10 bases to trimming and J lost 7 bases, with 8 bases between them. The CDR3 extends over 10 amino acids.

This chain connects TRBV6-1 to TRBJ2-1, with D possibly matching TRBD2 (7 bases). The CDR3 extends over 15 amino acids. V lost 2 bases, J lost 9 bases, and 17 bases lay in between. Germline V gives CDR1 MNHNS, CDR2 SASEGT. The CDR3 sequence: CASSEWQGGGPEQFF. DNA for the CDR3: TGTGCCAGCAGTGAATGGCAGGGAGGGGGTCCTGAGCAGTTCTTC.

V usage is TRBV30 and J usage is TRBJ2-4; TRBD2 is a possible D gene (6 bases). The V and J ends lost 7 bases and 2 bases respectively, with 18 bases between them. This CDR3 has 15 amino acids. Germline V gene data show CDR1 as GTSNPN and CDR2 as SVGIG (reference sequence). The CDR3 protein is CAFTRRAVSKNIQYF. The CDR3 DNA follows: TGTGCCTTTACTAGGAGGGCCGTATCCAAAAACATTCAGTACTTC.

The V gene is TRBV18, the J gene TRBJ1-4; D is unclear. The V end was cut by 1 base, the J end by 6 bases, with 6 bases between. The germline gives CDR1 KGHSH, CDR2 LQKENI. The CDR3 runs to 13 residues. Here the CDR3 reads CASSPQEDEKLFF. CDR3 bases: TGTGCCAGCTCACCACAGGAGGATGAAAAACTGTTTTTT.

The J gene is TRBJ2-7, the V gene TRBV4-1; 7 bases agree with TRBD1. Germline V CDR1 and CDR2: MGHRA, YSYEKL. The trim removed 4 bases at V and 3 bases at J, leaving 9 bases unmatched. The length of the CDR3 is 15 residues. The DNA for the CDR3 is TGCGCCAGCAGCCTAACGGGACAGTGGGACTACGAGCAGTACTTC. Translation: CASSLTGQWDYEQYF.

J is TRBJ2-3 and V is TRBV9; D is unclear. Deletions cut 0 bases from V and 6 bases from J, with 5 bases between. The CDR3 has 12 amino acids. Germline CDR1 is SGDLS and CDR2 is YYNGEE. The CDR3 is CASSVVEDTQYF. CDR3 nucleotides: TGTGCCAGCAGCGTAGTGGAGGATACGCAGTATTTT.

CDR3: CASSFGQSTDTQYF. CDR3 DNA: TGTGCCAGCAGCTTCGGACAGTCCACAGATACGCAGTATTTT. The chain uses TRBV7-3 and TRBJ2-3, with a tentative D call TRBD1 (6 bases). The CDR3 extends over 14 amino acids. Trimming took off 3 bases at V and 2 bases at J, with 9 bases between the two ends. The germline V gene encodes CDR1 SGHTA and CDR2 FQGTGA.

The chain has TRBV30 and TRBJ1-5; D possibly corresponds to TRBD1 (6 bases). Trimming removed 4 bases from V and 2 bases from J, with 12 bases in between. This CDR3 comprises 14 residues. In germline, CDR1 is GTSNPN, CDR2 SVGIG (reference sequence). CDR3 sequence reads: CAWNVGAGNQPQHF. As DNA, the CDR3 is TGTGCCTGGAATGTGGGGGCCGGCAATCAGCCCCAGCATTTT.

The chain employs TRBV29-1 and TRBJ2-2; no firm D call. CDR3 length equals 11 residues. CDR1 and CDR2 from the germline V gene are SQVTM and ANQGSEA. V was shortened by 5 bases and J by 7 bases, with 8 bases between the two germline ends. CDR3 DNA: TGCAGCGTTTATTCGGTCGGGGAGCTGTTTTTT. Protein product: CSVYSVGELFF.

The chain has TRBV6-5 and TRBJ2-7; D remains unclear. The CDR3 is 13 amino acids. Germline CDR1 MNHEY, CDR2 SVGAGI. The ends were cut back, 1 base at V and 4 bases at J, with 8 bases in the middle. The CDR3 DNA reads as TGTGCCAGCAGTTACTTGGCCGCATACGAGCAGTACTTC. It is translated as CASSYLAAYEQYF.

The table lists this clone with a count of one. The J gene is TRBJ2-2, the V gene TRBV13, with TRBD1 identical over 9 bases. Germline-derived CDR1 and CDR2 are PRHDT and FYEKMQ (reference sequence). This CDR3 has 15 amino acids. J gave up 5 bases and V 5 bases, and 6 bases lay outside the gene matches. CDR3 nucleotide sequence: TGTGCCAGCAGCCTGGGACAGGGAAGGACCGGGGAGCTGTTTTTT. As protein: CASSLGQGRTGELFF. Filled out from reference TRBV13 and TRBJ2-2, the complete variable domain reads AAGVIQSPRHLIKEKRETATLKCYPIPRHDTVYWYQQGPGQDPQFLISFYEKMQSDKGSIPDRFSAQQFSDYHSELNMSSLELGDSALYFCASSLGQGRTGELFFGEGSRLTVL.